This T cell receptor (beta chain) was sequenced in a study of OX40 agonist ivuxolimab in advanced cancers. Findings and caveats of the study: The authors did not determine the antigen specificity of the expanded peripheral T cells.

TCRdb's table, derived via immunoSEQ multiplex PCR, lists solely in-frame clones and lacks some. The table has roughly 100,000 clones, about 87% seen once; the top ten hold around 1.6%. As concerns this clone: Its target is not known.

The source is an adult with an advanced solid tumor such as melanoma, head and neck, liver or kidney cancer. This specimen consisted of CD4+ or CD8+ T cells sorted from blood, obtained in a trial of the OX40 agonist ivuxolimab.

The CDR3: CASSLGASQTGDTQYF. The DNA of the CDR3 is TGCGCCAGCAGCTTGGGAGCTAGCCAAACTGGGGATACGCAGTATTTT. The V call is TRBV5-1, the J call TRBJ2-3; possible D gene TRBD2, 5 bases. V dropped 0 bases and J dropped 6 bases, with 17 bases sitting between them. Per the germline V gene, CDR1 is SGHRS and CDR2 is YFSETQ. The CDR3 runs to 16 residues.